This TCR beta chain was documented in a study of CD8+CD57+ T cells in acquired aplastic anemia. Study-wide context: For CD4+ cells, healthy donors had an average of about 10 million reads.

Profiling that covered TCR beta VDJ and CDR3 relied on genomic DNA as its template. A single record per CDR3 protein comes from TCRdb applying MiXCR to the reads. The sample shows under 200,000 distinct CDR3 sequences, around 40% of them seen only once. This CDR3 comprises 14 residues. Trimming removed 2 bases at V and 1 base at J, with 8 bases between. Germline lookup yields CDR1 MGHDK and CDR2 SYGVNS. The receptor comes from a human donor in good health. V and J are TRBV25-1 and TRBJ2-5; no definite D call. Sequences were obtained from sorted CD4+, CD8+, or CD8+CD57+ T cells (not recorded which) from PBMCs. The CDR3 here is CASSETWAQETQYF. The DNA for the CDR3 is TGTGCCAGCAGTGAAACTTGGGCCCAAGAGACCCAGTACTTC.